What follows are 10 T cell receptor beta chains derived from one specimen sequenced in a study of blood T cell repertoires in COVID-19 (dated by TCRdb to the early 2020s). Receptor libraries were prepared by the immunoSEQ multiplex PCR assay. This immuneACCESS table, as held by TCRdb, lists in-frame sequences with V and J called but not all clones. Of the missing ones, under half trace to an unresolved V gene in checked studies; the others have no known cause. Across this sample there are around 210,000 clones, with around 88% seen only once. The ten largest account for approximately 1.5% of the sample. Sequenced sample: peripheral blood. These TCRs come from a man aged 18-30 years with active or convalescent COVID-19.

The chain combines TRBV27 with TRBJ2-7, with TRBD2 matching 11 bases. This CDR3 is built from 14 residues. Germline V CDR1 and CDR2: MNHEY, SMNVEV (reference sequence). Trimming at V came to 6 bases and at J to 3 bases, leaving 4 bases not matched to a gene. This CDR3 reads CASSLSGRDYEQYF. In nucleotides, the CDR3 is TGTGCCAGCAGCCTTAGCGGGAGGGACTACGAGCAGTACTTC.

The chain combines TRBV2 with TRBJ1-2, with D perhaps matching TRBD1 (5 bases). Between the trimmed V and J ends, which lost 10 bases and 7 bases, there was a span of 16 bases. The CDR3 runs 12 residues. Germline CDR1 and CDR2: SNHLY and FYNNEI. The CDR3 reads CATLRVIGGYTF. The CDR3 region has the DNA TGTGCCACCCTCAGGGTAATTGGTGGCTACACCTTC.

V and J are TRBV5-5 and TRBJ2-3, with D unclear. Germline V gene sequence: CDR1 SGHKS, CDR2 YYEKEE (reference sequence). The CDR3 totals 17 residues. Trimming removed 0 bases from V and 1 base from J, with 15 bases in between. The CDR3 coding sequence is TGTGCCAGCAGCTTGGTGACGGTTGCGGTTCGCACAGATACGCAGTATTTT. Protein product: CASSLVTVAVRTDTQYF. The variable domain in full, with the rest retrieved from reference TRBV5-5 and TRBJ2-3, is DAGVTQSPTHLIKTRGQQVTLRCSPISGHKSVSWYQQVLGQGPQFIFQYYEKEERGRGNFPDRFSARQFPNYSSELNVNALLLGDSALYLCASSLVTVAVRTDTQYFGPGTRLTVL.

Here the CDR3 reads CASSQYSAGVSYNEQFF. CDR3 DNA: TGCGCCAGCAGCCAATACAGCGCGGGAGTGTCCTACAATGAGCAGTTCTTC. The gene calls are TRBV4-1 and TRBJ2-1; 7 nucleotides line up with TRBD2. Germline V gene sequence: CDR1 MGHRA, CDR2 YSYEKL. Losses at the gene ends were 2 bases for V and 1 base for J; bases not matched to a gene: 8. The CDR3 runs 17 residues.

The chain uses TRBV28 and TRBJ1-1, with 7 positions matching TRBD1. In germline, CDR1 is MDHEN, CDR2 SYDVKM. CDR3 length: 10 amino acids. Losses at the gene ends were 7 bases for V and 11 bases for J; bases not matched to a gene: 4. The CDR3 spells CASTGTEAFF. CDR3 coding DNA: TGTGCCAGCACGGGGACAGAGGCTTTCTTT. Based on the CDR3 plus reference TRBV28 and TRBJ1-1, the full variable domain is DVKVTQSSRYLVKRTGEKVFLECVQDMDHENMFWYRQDPGLGLRLIYFSYDVKMKEKGDIPEGYSVSREKKERFSLILESASTNQTSMYLCASTGTEAFFGQGTRLTVV.

V and J are TRBV24-1 and TRBJ2-6; maybe TRBD1 (7 bases). CDR1 is KGHDR and CDR2 is SFDVKD in the germline V gene. V was shortened by 9 bases and J by 1 base, with 9 bases between the two germline ends. CDR3 length: 14 residues. The DNA for the CDR3 is TGTGCCACCCAGGGGGGTTCTGGGGCCAACGTCCTGACTTTC. Its translation is CATQGGSGANVLTF.

The V call is TRBV6-2 or TRBV6-3, the J call TRBJ2-7; tentatively, D is TRBD1 (5 bases). V was shortened by 4 bases and J by 0 bases, with 22 bases between the two germline ends. This CDR3 comprises 18 residues. The V gene's germline CDR1 is MNHEY and CDR2 SVGEGT. The chain's CDR3 is CASSSALIRANISYEQYF. CDR3 in DNA: TGTGCCAGCAGTTCCGCTCTGATCAGGGCTAATATCTCCTACGAGCAGTACTTC.

V gene TRBV29-1 combines with J gene TRBJ2-7; 7 bases are shared with TRBD1. Trimming at V came to 7 bases and at J to 3 bases, leaving 3 bases not matched to a gene. Germline V CDR1 and CDR2: SQVTM, ANQGSEA. This CDR3 has 11 amino acids. The CDR3 DNA follows: TGCAGCGCGGGGACAGACTACGAGCAGTACTTC. Protein product: CSAGTDYEQYF.

The chain carries TRBV2 and TRBJ1-6; D not certain. The V gene's germline CDR1 is SNHLY and CDR2 FYNNEI. The CDR3 contains 14 residues. Trimming removed 4 bases at V and 5 bases at J, with 9 bases between. CDR3 sequence reads: CASSVNRNNSPLHF. The CDR3 coding sequence is TGTGCCAGCAGTGTGAACAGAAATAATTCACCCCTCCACTTT.

The genes are TRBV7-2 and TRBJ2-3; 13 bases align to TRBD2. The CDR3 has 16 amino acids. The V segment lost 6 bases and the J segment 3 bases; nucleotides outside the gene matches: 6. In germline, CDR1 is SGHTA, CDR2 FQGNSA. The CDR3 spells CASSGLAGVGTDTQYF. CDR3 nucleotides: TGTGCCAGCAGTGGACTAGCGGGGGTCGGGACAGATACGCAGTATTTT.